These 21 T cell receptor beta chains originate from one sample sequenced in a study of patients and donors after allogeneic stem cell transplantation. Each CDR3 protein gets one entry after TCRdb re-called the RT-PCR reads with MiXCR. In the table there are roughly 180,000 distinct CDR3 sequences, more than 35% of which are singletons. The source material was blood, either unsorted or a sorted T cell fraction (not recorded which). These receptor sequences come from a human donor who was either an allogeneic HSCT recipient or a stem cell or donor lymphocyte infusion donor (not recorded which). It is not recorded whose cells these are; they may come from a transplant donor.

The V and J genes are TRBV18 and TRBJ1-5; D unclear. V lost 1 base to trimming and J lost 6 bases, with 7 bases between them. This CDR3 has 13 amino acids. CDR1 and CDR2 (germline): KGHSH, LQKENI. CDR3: CASSPQGTQPQHF. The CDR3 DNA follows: TGTGCCAGCTCACCACAGGGTACTCAGCCCCAGCATTTT.

The DNA of the CDR3 is TGTGCCAGCAGTTTTATTGCGGCGGGAGGACAAGATACGCAGTATTTT. Its protein is CASSFIAAGGQDTQYF. This sequence joins TRBV12-3 or TRBV12-4 and TRBJ2-3; 8 bases match TRBD2. The CDR3 totals 16 residues. The V and J ends lost 3 bases and 5 bases, in that order; junction bases with no gene match: 10.

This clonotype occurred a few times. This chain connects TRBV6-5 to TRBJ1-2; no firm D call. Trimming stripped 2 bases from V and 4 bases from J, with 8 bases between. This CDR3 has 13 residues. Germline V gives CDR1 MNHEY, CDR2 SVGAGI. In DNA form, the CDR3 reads TGTGCCAGCAGTTACGAGCTGTTCTATGGCTACACCTTC. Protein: CASSYELFYGYTF.

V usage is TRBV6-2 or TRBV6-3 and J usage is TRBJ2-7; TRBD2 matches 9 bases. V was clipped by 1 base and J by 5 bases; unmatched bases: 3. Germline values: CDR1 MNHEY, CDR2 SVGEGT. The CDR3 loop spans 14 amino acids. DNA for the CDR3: TGTGCCAGCAGTTACTTAGCGGGAGATCACGAGCAGTACTTC. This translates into CASSYLAGDHEQYF.

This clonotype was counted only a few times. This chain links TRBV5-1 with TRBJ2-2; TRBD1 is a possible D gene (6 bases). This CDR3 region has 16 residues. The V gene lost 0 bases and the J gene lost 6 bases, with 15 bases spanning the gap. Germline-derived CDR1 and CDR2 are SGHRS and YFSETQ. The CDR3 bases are TGCGCCAGCAGCTTGGAATCACAGGGTTTACCCGGGGAGCTGTTTTTT. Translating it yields CASSLESQGLPGELFF. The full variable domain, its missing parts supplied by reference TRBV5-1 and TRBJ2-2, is KAGVTQTPRYLIKTRGQQVTLSCSPISGHRSVSWYQQTPGQGLQFLFEYFSETQRNKGNFPGRFSGRQFSNSRSEMNVSTLELGDSALYLCASSLESQGLPGELFFGEGSRLTVL.

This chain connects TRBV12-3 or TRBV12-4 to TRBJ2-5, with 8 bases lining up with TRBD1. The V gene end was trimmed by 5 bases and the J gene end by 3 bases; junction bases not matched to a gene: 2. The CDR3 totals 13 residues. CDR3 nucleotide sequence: TGTGCCAGCAGTGGACAGGGCGAAGAGACCCAGTACTTC. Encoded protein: CASSGQGEETQYF.

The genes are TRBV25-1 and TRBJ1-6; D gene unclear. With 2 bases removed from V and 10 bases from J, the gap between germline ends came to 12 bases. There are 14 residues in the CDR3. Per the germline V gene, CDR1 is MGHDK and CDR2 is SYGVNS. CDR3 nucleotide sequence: TGTGCCAGCAGTGAAGCCTTGTATGGATCACCCCTCCACTTT. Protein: CASSEALYGSPLHF.

This CDR3 reads CASSADRVHGNTDTQYF. DNA for the CDR3: TGTGCCAGCAGCGCTGACAGGGTTCATGGGAACACAGATACGCAGTATTTT. This rearrangement joins TRBV5-6 to TRBJ2-3; TRBD1 aligns across 7 bases. The CDR3 is 17 amino acids. V trimming: 4 bases; J trimming: 2 bases; junction bases outside the gene matches: 13. Germline-derived CDR1 and CDR2 are SGHDT and YYEEEE.

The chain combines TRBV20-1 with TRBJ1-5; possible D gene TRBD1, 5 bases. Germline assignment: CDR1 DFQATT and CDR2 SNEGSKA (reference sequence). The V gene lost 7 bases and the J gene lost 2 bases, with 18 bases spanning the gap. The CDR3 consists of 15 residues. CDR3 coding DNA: TGCAGTGGACGCTCTGAGGGGTTGGGCAATCAGCCCCAGCATTTT. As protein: CSGRSEGLGNQPQHF.

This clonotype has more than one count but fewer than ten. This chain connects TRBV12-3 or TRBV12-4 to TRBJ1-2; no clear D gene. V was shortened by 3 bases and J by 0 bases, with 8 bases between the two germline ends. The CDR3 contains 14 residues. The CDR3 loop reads CASSFNEANYGYTF. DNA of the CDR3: TGTGCCAGCAGTTTTAACGAAGCTAACTATGGCTACACCTTC.

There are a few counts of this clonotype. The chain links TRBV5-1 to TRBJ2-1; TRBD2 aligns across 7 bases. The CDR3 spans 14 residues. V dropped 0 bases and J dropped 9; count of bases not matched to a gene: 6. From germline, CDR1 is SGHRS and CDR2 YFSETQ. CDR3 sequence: CASSLAGGEGEQFF. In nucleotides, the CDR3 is TGCGCCAGCAGCTTGGCGGGGGGAGAGGGTGAGCAGTTCTTC.

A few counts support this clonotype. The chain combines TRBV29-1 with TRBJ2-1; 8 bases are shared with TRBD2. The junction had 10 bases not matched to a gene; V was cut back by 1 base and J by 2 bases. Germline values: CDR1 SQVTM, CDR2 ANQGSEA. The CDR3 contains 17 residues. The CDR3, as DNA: TGCAGCGTTGAAGCCCTCGGGAGGGAGCGTCCCTACAATGAGCAGTTCTTC. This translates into CSVEALGRERPYNEQFF.

The DNA of the CDR3 is TGTGCCAGCAGTTACCCTAGCGGGACCTACGAGCAGTACTTC. It is translated as CASSYPSGTYEQYF. The rearrangement joins TRBV6-6 to TRBJ2-7; TRBD2 agrees at 9 bases. This CDR3 has 14 amino acids. Germline V CDR1 and CDR2: MNHNY, SVGAGI (reference sequence). Germline trimming cut 2 bases from V and 2 bases from J; bases unmatched to any gene: 1.

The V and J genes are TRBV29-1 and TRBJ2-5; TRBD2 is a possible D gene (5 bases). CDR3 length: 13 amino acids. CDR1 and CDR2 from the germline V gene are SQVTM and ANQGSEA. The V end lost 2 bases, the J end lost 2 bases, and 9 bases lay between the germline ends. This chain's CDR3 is CSVERSGQETQYF. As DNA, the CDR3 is TGCAGCGTTGAACGAAGCGGTCAAGAGACCCAGTACTTC.

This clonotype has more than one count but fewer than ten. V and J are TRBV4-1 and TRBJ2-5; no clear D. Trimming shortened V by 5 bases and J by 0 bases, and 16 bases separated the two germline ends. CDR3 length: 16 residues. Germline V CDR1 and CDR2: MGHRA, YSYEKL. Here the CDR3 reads CASSAYGSRHQETQYF. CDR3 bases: TGCGCCAGCAGCGCCTATGGCTCCCGCCACCAAGAGACCCAGTACTTC.

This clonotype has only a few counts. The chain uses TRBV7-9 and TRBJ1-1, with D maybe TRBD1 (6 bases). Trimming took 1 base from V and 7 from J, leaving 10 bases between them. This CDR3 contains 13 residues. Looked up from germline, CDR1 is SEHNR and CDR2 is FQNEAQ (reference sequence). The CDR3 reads CASSLEATGEAFF. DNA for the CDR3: TGTGCCAGCAGCTTAGAGGCGACAGGTGAAGCTTTCTTT.

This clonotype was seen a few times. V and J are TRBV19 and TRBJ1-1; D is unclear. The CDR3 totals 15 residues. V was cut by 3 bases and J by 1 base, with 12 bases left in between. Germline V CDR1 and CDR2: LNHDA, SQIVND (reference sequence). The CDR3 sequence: CASSMAFRQNTEAFF. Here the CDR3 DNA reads TGTGCCAGTAGTATGGCTTTCCGACAGAACACTGAAGCTTTCTTT.

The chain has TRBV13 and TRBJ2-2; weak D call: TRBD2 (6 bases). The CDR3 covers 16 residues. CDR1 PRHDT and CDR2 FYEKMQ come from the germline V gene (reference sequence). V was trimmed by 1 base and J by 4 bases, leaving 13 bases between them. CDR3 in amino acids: CASSLEASARTGELFF. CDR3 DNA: TGTGCCAGCAGCTTAGAGGCTAGCGCCCGCACCGGGGAGCTGTTTTTT.

Here the CDR3 DNA reads TGTGCCAGCAGCTTAGACGGCCCAGCCAGTGGTGGCTACACCTTC. Translated, it gives CASSLDGPASGGYTF. The chain uses TRBV7-2 and TRBJ1-2; D is unclear. Germline lookup yields CDR1 SGHTA and CDR2 FQGNSA. The CDR3 contains 15 residues. Trimming shortened V by 1 base and J by 7 bases, and 16 bases separated the two germline ends.

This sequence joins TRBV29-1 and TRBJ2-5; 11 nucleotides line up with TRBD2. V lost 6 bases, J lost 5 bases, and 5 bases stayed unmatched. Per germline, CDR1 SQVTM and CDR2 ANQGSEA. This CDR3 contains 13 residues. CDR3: CSVAVAGGETQYF. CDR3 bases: TGCAGCGTGGCCGTAGCGGGAGGGGAGACCCAGTACTTC.

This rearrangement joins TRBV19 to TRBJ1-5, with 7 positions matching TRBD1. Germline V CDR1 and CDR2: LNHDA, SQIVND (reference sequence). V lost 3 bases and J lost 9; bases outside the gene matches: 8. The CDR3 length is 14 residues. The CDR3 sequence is CASSIRDRERPQHF. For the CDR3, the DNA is TGTGCCAGTAGTATCCGGGACAGAGAACGGCCCCAGCATTTT.